This TCR beta chain was identified in a study of cytomegalovirus exposure and HLA in healthy donors (dated by TCRdb to the late 2010s). As for the study more broadly: An earlier analysis of roughly 630 of the donors reported 250 to 300 Gb of sequence data and roughly 100 million unique TCR beta sequences from 150 million to 200 million T cells. An early release covering about 600 HLA-typed donors comprised approximately 290 gigabases of sequencing data and approximately 80 million unique TCR sequences. Of the 350 to 450 genotyped donors, approximately 83% fell in the genetic ancestry cluster associated with self-reported Caucasian donors. The study aimed to test whether cataloging public T cell receptors could reveal signatures of past pathogen exposure. The study profiled the T cell repertoires of hundreds of subjects by immunosequencing and related them to cytomegalovirus serostatus. A separate validation cohort of approximately 120 different subjects was used in addition to the approximately 610-subject first cohort. To predict cytomegalovirus infection status, the study combined high-throughput TCR immunosequencing, statistical association of individual TCRs with disease status, and machine learning. A later analysis re-examined previously published TCR beta repertoires from several hundred donors and added high-resolution HLA genotyping to investigate patterns of TCR occurrence. In the later analysis, no new phenotypic data were used to find candidate immune exposures; instead, reliance was placed on TCR beta sequences and their occurrence across donors. An earlier analysis of nearly 600 of the donors applied high-throughput TCR beta sequencing to assess whether each TCR beta V gene segment acted as functional or pseudogenic. Donor age, sex, ethnicity and CMV serostatus were compiled together with the repertoire data. In a later genetic analysis, genome-wide SNP genotypes for about 55% of the roughly 670 donors were used, and that subset was treated as a discovery cohort. All discovery cohort repertoires had been generated using a single sequencing platform. HLA typing covered class I and class II loci at four-digit resolution. The number of donors typed differed by locus, with roughly 620-630 for A, B, C, DRB1 and DQB1, about 500 for DQA1, approximately 570 for DPA1, and 400 to 490 for DPB1. A handful of DR-DQ haplotypes were treated as single units for association and clustering because of strong linkage in the cohort. Among almost 400 genotyped donors of the cohort, an average of 235,054 unique TCR beta nucleotide sequences were sequenced per donor, 15% to 20% of them non-productive. What the research found in general, with its limitations: At a false discovery rate of 0.05, a later analysis linked under 20,000 TCR beta sequences to specific HLA alleles. Because the 87-base-pair reads could not distinguish some IMGT-functional V segments, including TRBV6-2 and TRBV6-3, those segments were excluded. Compared with equally common non-associated chains, HLA-associated TCR beta chains in a later analysis were more clonally expanded and had lower generation probabilities. Only TCR beta chains were sequenced in this cohort, and the absence of alpha or paired-chain data limited detectable features. In a later analysis, the rate of TCR association differed among HLA loci, with DRB1 alleles having the most associated TCRs and HLA-C alleles having the fewest. The classifier was reported to diagnose cytomegalovirus status with high specificity and sensitivity in both the original cohort and the validation cohort. Because HLA typing was unavailable for some donors at each locus, only the typed subset was used in association tests. Strong co-occurrence of HLA alleles, especially DR and DQ, made assigning TCR associations to individual alleles difficult. Because counts were too low, about 17 rarely observed V segments, including chromosome 9 orphons, were excluded from the earlier analysis of 587 of the donors. Three of the identified cytomegalovirus-associated TCR beta chains were confirmed in vitro to be specific for cytomegalovirus antigens. It was suggested by the authors that the approach could potentially be generalized to other disease states and immunological phenotypes. Immune exposure information for the cohort was limited to CMV serostatus. A cluster of highly shared sequence variants was judged likely to be a technical artifact of the sequencing pipeline. A later analysis reported that several top co-occurrence clusters appeared linked to parvovirus B19, influenza, CMV and Epstein-Barr virus. In the study, some 180 TCR beta chains were listed as associated with cytomegalovirus. Linkage disequilibrium might explain the correlated functional status among segregating V segments, but an unknown experimental factor could not be ruled out. In an earlier analysis of some 500 of the donors, most TCR beta V segments appeared in productive rearrangements about 90% or about 30% of the time, broadly matching IMGT annotations. V-gene and J-gene trimming of TCR beta chains was associated with a missense DCLRE1C variant in a later genetic analysis, and the association was replicated in an independent cohort. Most TCR sequences were observed very rarely across donors, whereas some public TCRs were present in many individuals. Roughly uniform sequencing depth across donors was assumed in presence/absence analyses, although this assumption may not hold. A further reported finding was that TCR beta sequences accurately predicted the HLA-A and HLA-B alleles for most subjects in the first cohort. A later analysis found that most CMV-associated TCR beta chains appeared HLA-restricted, with HLA associations seemingly driven largely by CMV exposure. According to a later genetic analysis, donors in an Asian-associated ancestry cluster had fewer N-insertions in productive TCRs than the approximately 670-donor mean.

The germline V gene provides CDR1 SGHTA and CDR2 FQGNSA. At the junction V is shortened by 3 bases and J by 2 bases, with 12 bases in between. Counted from cysteine to phenylalanine, this CDR3 has 15 amino acids. Only the CDR3 DNA is retained, 45 bases long and in frame from the first base. Receptor amplification or capture employed the immunoSEQ multiplex PCR assay. The multiplex PCR relied on a mix of 60 forward primers for TCR Vbeta segments and 13 reverse primers for TCR Jbeta segments. The CDR3 region of rearranged TCR beta genes was amplified from genomic DNA with a multiplex PCR assay. On the Illumina HiSeq System, the amplified TCR beta libraries were sequenced as 87-base-pair reads. On the study's bioinformatics: A later analysis tallied around 80 million unique TCR beta chains across the 640 or so repertoires, and approximately 9.9 million of those chains were shared by two or more donors. A nearest-neighbor algorithm error-corrected the raw reads and collapsed the reads into unique sequences, merging closely related sequences to remove PCR and sequencing errors. To assign V, D and J gene segments, CDR3 sequences were aligned to IMGT reference sequences. For a sequence to be retained, a match of at least six nucleotides to both a V gene segment and a J gene segment was required. Rearrangements were classified as productive when the CDR3 lacked stop codons and remained in frame with V and J, and all other rearrangements were classified as non-productive. Following IMGT convention, CDR3 was defined as the stretch from the second conserved V-encoded cysteine up to the conserved J-encoded phenylalanine. Sequences without an unambiguous match to a single V gene segment were excluded from the earlier analysis of 500 to 700 of the donors. In an earlier analysis of several hundred of the donors, V segments were called functional above 56.7% productive rearrangements and were called segregating when the between-donor standard deviation exceeded 5%. A statistical classification framework was developed to diagnose cytomegalovirus status using the catalog of TCR beta chain sequences. In a later analysis, TCR nucleotide sequences were compared against IMGT/GENE-DB human TR gene sequences so that V and J genes could be assigned. Using the TCRdist pipeline, a later analysis assigned CDR3 sequences along with most-parsimonious VDJ recombination scenarios. In a later analysis, each TCR beta chain was defined by its CDR3 amino acid sequence together with its V-gene family, and reads lacking a unique V-gene family were excluded. A later analysis removed several hundred highly shared, low-generation-probability nucleotide sequences to deal with suspected cross-contamination and a sequencing artifact. For each public chain, a later analysis derived a clonal expansion index from normalized ranks of inferred template counts within each repertoire. Generation probabilities in a later analysis came from a VDJ recombination model fitted to out-of-frame rearrangements, and those results were checked against IGoR. In a later analysis, TCR-TCR, TCR-HLA and TCR-CMV co-occurrence was scored with hypergeometric tests, and a repertoire-size bias correction was applied to TCR pairs. In a later analysis, false discovery rates were estimated by permuting HLA or CMV assignments 20 times. In a later analysis, co-occurring TCRs were grouped using DBSCAN, with TCRdist sequence similarity added in when clustering inside HLA-allele-positive subsets. Co-occurrence clustering excluded repertoires with fewer than 30,000 or more than 120,000 public chains, plus five with anomalous nucleotide sharing. The table comes from immuneACCESS by way of TCRdb, which keeps in-frame sequences with V and J called. Part of the clones is missing from these tables; in studies checked, under half for an unresolved V gene and the rest for unknown reasons. Clone size and V and J calls were adopted from that table, with D and trimming inferred from the DNA. Recorded for this sample are over 110,000 clones; around 80% of them occurred a single time. In total, the top ten clones hold 1% to 1.5% of the sample.

A note on this clone: No antigen is known for it. Base qualities are not recorded, but no much larger clone differs from it by a single base.

In total, fewer than 750 healthy bone marrow donors made up the cohort. At the time of sampling, all cohort members were nominally healthy, though unrecorded immune exposures were likely present. The donor was CMV seropositive and was included in the group of 250 to 350 seropositive cohort members. A peripheral blood sample was provided by each donor, and peripheral blood mononuclear cells were used for TCR beta sequencing. The Qiagen DNeasy Blood Extraction Kit was used to extract genomic DNA from the blood cell samples. The rearrangement joined TRBV7-2 to TRBJ2-3; a tentative D call is TRBD2 (6 bases match). The sequenced sample was PBMCs. The clonotype originates from a male donor in good health and CMV-seropositive. CDR3 reads: CASSFLPGDTDTQYF. Here is the DNA: TGTGCCAGCAGCTTCTTACCGGGAGACACAGATACGCAGTATTTT. Where the CDR3 stops, the reference TRBV7-2 and TRBJ2-3 genes take over; the full variable domain is GAGVSQSPSNKVTEKGKDVELRCDPISGHTALYWYRQSLGQGLEFLIYFQGNSAPDKSGLPSDRFSAERTGGSVSTLTIQRTQQEDSAVYLCASSFLPGDTDTQYFGPGTRLTVL.